This T cell receptor beta chain was captured by sequencing in a study of blood T cell repertoires in COVID-19. This clone was recorded only once. Here immunoSEQ multiplex PCR was the method, and the copy in TCRdb shows in-frame clones only, minus some. The data hold tens of thousands of clones, with around 82% observed a single time. Trimming shortened V by 2 bases and J by 9 bases, and 10 bases separated the two germline ends. This CDR3 has 12 amino acids. Germline CDR1 is MNHNS and CDR2 is SASEGT. The V and J genes are TRBV6-1 and TRBJ1-2; D possibly corresponds to TRBD1 (5 bases). This clonotype was sampled from a human donor in a cohort sampled during active COVID-19. Sequenced input: peripheral blood. CDR3 nucleotides: TGTGCCAGCAGTGAAAATAGGGGTAGCTACACCTTC. Protein sequence: CASSENRGSYTF.